These T cell receptor beta chains were read from a single sample in a study of graft-versus-host responses after intestinal transplantation. Their antigens are not known. Assay used: immunoSEQ multiplex PCR; TCRdb lists only in-frame clones, some missing. The table includes about 92,000 clones, over 80% detected once. The source material was unstimulated CD8+ T cells sorted from spleen or lymph node cells, sampled before intestinal transplant. The source is a human donor who received an intestinal transplant. The CDR3 runs from the conserved cysteine through the conserved F or W.

CDR3aa: CASSMVGRQGGGYTF; v_gene: TRBV5-1; j_gene: TRBJ1-2
CDR3aa: CASSFHGRTNTGELFF; v_gene: TRBV7-9; j_gene: TRBJ2-2
CDR3aa: CASSELDRAPGELFF; v_gene: TRBV10-2; j_gene: TRBJ2-2
CDR3aa: CASSLETSGLYEQYF; v_gene: TRBV7-6; j_gene: TRBJ2-7
CDR3aa: CASSAMRGSTDTQYF; v_gene: TRBV10-3; j_gene: TRBJ2-3
CDR3aa: CASSLGTGGYNEQFF; v_gene: TRBV27; j_gene: TRBJ2-1
CDR3aa: CASGNIGTDQETQYF; v_gene: TRBV12-5; j_gene: TRBJ2-5
CDR3aa: CASRKSSGNTGELFF; v_gene: TRBV13; j_gene: TRBJ2-2
CDR3aa: CASSPYRLLQETQYF; v_gene: TRBV5-5; j_gene: TRBJ2-5
CDR3aa: CASSSTGMGTQYF; v_gene: TRBV19; j_gene: TRBJ2-5
CDR3aa: CASSLLAGGPSDTQYF; v_gene: TRBV11-1; j_gene: TRBJ2-3
CDR3aa: CASSLSAEAFF; v_gene: TRBV28; j_gene: TRBJ1-1
CDR3aa: CASSLRENNEQFF; v_gene: TRBV18; j_gene: TRBJ2-1
CDR3aa: CASSQDLSYEQYF; v_gene: TRBV4-1; j_gene: TRBJ2-7
CDR3aa: CASSVAGGNTEAFF; v_gene: TRBV2; j_gene: TRBJ1-1
CDR3aa: CASRATYNQPQHF; v_gene: TRBV2; j_gene: TRBJ1-5
CDR3aa: CASSPYRDRHYEQYF; v_gene: TRBV25-1; j_gene: TRBJ2-7
CDR3aa: CASSINLGDEQYF; v_gene: TRBV6-5; j_gene: TRBJ2-7
CDR3aa: CSVEGQTARARVYEQYF; v_gene: TRBV29-1; j_gene: TRBJ2-7
CDR3aa: CASSTTGNNEQFF; v_gene: TRBV18; j_gene: TRBJ2-1
CDR3aa: CASSVMGTTKETQYF; v_gene: TRBV9; j_gene: TRBJ2-5
CDR3aa: CASSQSSKETGSGNTIYF; v_gene: TRBV23-1; j_gene: TRBJ1-3
CDR3aa: CASSSPVPSTDTQYF; v_gene: TRBV13; j_gene: TRBJ2-3
CDR3aa: CASSESRWGLGEETQYF; v_gene: TRBV25-1; j_gene: TRBJ2-5
CDR3aa: CASSLLRPGPDTQYF; v_gene: TRBV11-2; j_gene: TRBJ2-3
CDR3aa: CASSGLEAGGRVETQYF; v_gene: TRBV9; j_gene: TRBJ2-5
CDR3aa: CASSLRGLDTYEQYF; v_gene: TRBV5-5; j_gene: TRBJ2-7
CDR3aa: CASSLDIGGDTEAFF; v_gene: TRBV27; j_gene: TRBJ1-1
CDR3aa: CSVADRSYGYTF; v_gene: TRBV29-1; j_gene: TRBJ1-2
CDR3aa: CASSSPGQGAYEQYF; v_gene: TRBV13; j_gene: .
CDR3aa: CASSIENTEAFF; v_gene: TRBV19; j_gene: TRBJ1-1
CDR3aa: CASSSRGLAGAYEQYF; v_gene: TRBV13; j_gene: TRBJ2-7
CDR3aa: CATSQTSGGPDEQFF; v_gene: TRBV15; j_gene: TRBJ2-1
CDR3aa: CASSHTRGYEQYF; v_gene: TRBV4-1; j_gene: TRBJ2-7
CDR3aa: CAGRGPSYEQYF; v_gene: TRBV6-5; j_gene: TRBJ2-7
CDR3aa: CASSFPPPGIGQPQHF; v_gene: TRBV28; j_gene: TRBJ1-5
CDR3aa: CASSGTSGGRNEQFF; v_gene: TRBV2; j_gene: TRBJ2-1
CDR3aa: CASSQDIAGGTYEQYF; v_gene: TRBV4-1; j_gene: TRBJ2-7
CDR3aa: CASNQGNPPQHF; v_gene: TRBV19; j_gene: TRBJ1-5
CDR3aa: CASSSQGNEQFF; v_gene: TRBV6-6; j_gene: TRBJ2-1
CDR3aa: CSVEGPPGQGATNEKLFF; v_gene: TRBV29-1; j_gene: TRBJ1-4
CDR3aa: CASSSGLAGEMGGELFF; v_gene: TRBV27; j_gene: TRBJ2-2
CDR3aa: CASSYGTSYNEQFF; v_gene: TRBV6-5; j_gene: TRBJ2-1
CDR3aa: CASSDLLWDRANTEAFF; v_gene: TRBV6-1; j_gene: TRBJ1-1
CDR3aa: CAWSGGSNNEQFF; v_gene: TRBV30; j_gene: TRBJ2-1
CDR3aa: CASDGDSYHEAFF; v_gene: TRBV2; j_gene: TRBJ1-1
CDR3aa: CAMRQGRSYEQYF; v_gene: TRBV10-3; j_gene: TRBJ2-7
CDR3aa: CASSLGQNEQFF; v_gene: TRBV7-2; j_gene: TRBJ2-1
CDR3aa: CASSSGASYEQYF; v_gene: TRBV27; j_gene: TRBJ2-7
CDR3aa: CASTSVGAKGETQYF; v_gene: TRBV9; j_gene: TRBJ2-5
CDR3aa: CASSLTGAGTEAFF; v_gene: TRBV5-6; j_gene: TRBJ1-1
CDR3aa: CASTMGGMNTEAFF; v_gene: TRBV27; j_gene: TRBJ1-1